This T cell receptor beta chain was documented in a study of T cell responses to AZD1222 COVID-19 vaccine (dated by TCRdb to about 2021). Regarding the research as a whole: A total of just over 230 trial participants underwent TCR sequencing, of whom about 210 had received two doses of AZD1222 and 26 had received two doses of the MenACWY control vaccine. Trial participants were enrolled into age subgroups of 18-55, 56-69 and 70-plus years, which contained approximately 150, 28 and 58 TCR-sequenced participants, respectively.

CDR1 and CDR2, looked up from the germline V gene, are LGHNA and YSLEER. The CDR3, cysteine through phenylalanine, is 13 amino acids long. Only CDR3 DNA remains: 39 bases, in frame from the first base. Unmatched junction bases come to 5, with V trimmed by 3 bases and J by 8 bases. The CDR3 regions of human TCRbeta chains were analyzed by immunosequencing. In the source study's methods: TCRs in the repertoires were compared against a reference library of SARS-CoV-2-specific TCRs that had been generated with the MIRA antigen-specificity platform. Breadth meant the fraction of unique TCRs that were SARS-CoV-2-associated, whereas depth meant the fraction of total T cells that were SARS-CoV-2-associated. Each spike-specific TCR was assigned to its reactive spike region and to a CD4 or CD8 class using the MIRA data. Log10-transformed breadth and depth values were compared by one-way ANOVA with Sidak's multiple comparisons tests. As stored in TCRdb, this immuneACCESS dataset retains in-frame rearrangements with V and J assigned. A fraction of the clones does not appear; measured against another copy, unresolved V genes explain less than half of the discrepancy, and the remainder lacks a known reason. The V and J calls and the clone size are those of that table, but D and trimming were determined from the DNA. In all, the sample holds 150,000 to 200,000 clones, and about 92% of those were seen once. The top ten hold approximately 6.3% of the sample.

On this clone: Its antigen remains unidentified. Nothing much larger sits one base from this clone, and base qualities are not available.

The label giving this sample's time point can be read as: about 28 days (+/-7) after the second vaccine dose. AZD1222 recipients with second doses at about 4 weeks or about 12 weeks were pooled, because spike-specific TCR depth and breadth did not differ between schedules. The vaccinee samples were drawn from two UK trials, COV001 and COV002, one of which was a single-blind randomized controlled phase 2/3 trial testing AZD1222 (ChAdOx1 nCoV-19) in healthy adults. Trial participant PBMC samples were collected at day 0 and day 28 after the second dose for TCRbeta chain sequencing. What the study reported, not specific to this receptor: After two AZD1222 doses, both the breadth and the depth of spike-specific TCRs were significantly higher than at day 0 and than in MenACWY recipients. Because no samples from the day 14 peak response were available, repertoires could be characterized only after the peak T cell response. Only a handful of AZD1222 recipients were SARS-CoV-2 seropositive at baseline, limiting conclusions about previously exposed vaccinees. Most participants were white British and females outnumbered males, and the authors suggested that clonal diversity may have been underestimated. The vaccine-associated CD4 TCRs covered the entire spike protein, and the dominant responses fell in regions 160-218 and 743-854. In the small 56-69-year group, the increase in depth fell short of significance, most likely because of low power. Nearly half of unique spike-specific TCRs reportedly recognized epitopes outside regions mutated in the B.1.351 and B.1.1.7 variants.

The V and J genes are TRBV4-3 and TRBJ1-1; TRBD1 fits 8 bases in the junction. Here the sequenced sample was peripheral blood, taken 28 days after the second AZD1222 dose. The clonotype comes from an adult who received the AZD1222 COVID-19 vaccine. The nucleotide sequence reads TGCGCCAGCAGCCATCCCGGACAGGGAGAAGCTTTCTTT. Its translation reads: CASSHPGQGEAFF.